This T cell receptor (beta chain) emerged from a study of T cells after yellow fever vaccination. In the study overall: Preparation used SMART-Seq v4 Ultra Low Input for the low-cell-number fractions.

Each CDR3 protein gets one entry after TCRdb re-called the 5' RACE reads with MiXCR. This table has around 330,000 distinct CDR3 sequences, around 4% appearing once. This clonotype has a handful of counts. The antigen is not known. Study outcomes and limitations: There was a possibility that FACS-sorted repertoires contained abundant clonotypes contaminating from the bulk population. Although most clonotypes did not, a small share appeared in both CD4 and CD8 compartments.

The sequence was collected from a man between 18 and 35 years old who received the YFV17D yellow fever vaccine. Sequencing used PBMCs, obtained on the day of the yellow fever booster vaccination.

CDR3 loop: CASRLTGDEAFF. CDR3 nucleotides: TGTGCCAGCAGGCTAACAGGAGATGAAGCTTTCTTT. The rearrangement links TRBV12-3 or TRBV12-4 to TRBJ1-1, with a possible D match to TRBD1 (5 bases). This CDR3 is 12 amino acids long. Trimming removed 6 bases at V and 7 bases at J, with 12 bases between.